Listed here are 5 T cell receptor beta chains from one sample, sequenced in a study of cytomegalovirus exposure and HLA in healthy donors. PCR used 60 Vbeta primers and 13 Jbeta primers. The repertoire was sequenced with immunoSEQ multiplex PCR; TCRdb's copy has only in-frame clones and lacks some. The sample lists about 110,000 clones; approximately 80% were seen once. The sample comprised PBMCs. Source of these receptors: a woman in her thirties in good health and CMV-seronegative.

V gene TRBV29-1 combines with J gene TRBJ1-2; weak D call: TRBD1 (5 bases). This CDR3 region has 11 residues. Germline V lookup: CDR1 SQVTM, CDR2 ANQGSEA. V was clipped by 6 bases and J by 6 bases, with 11 bases between them. The CDR3 loop is CSVRDWDGYTF. DNA of the CDR3: TGCAGCGTGAGGGACTGGGATGGCTACACCTTC.

This chain connects TRBV5-1 to TRBJ1-5; 8 positions match TRBD1. From germline, CDR1 is SGHRS and CDR2 YFSETQ. The trim removed 4 bases at V and 0 bases at J, leaving 6 bases unmatched. This CDR3 has 16 amino acids. CDR3 residues: CASSLGQGGSNQPQHF. For the CDR3, the DNA is TGCGCCAGCAGCCTTGGACAGGGTGGTAGCAATCAGCCCCAGCATTTT.

This clone was seen a few times. This chain connects TRBV5-1 to TRBJ2-7, with unresolved D. Trimming removed 4 bases at V and 0 bases at J, with 8 bases between. CDR3 length: 13 amino acids. The V gene's germline CDR1 is SGHRS and CDR2 YFSETQ. CDR3 nucleotides: TGCGCCAGCAGCGAACCGGGCTCCTACGAGCAGTACTTC. Residues: CASSEPGSYEQYF. The whole variable domain, filled in from reference TRBV5-1 and TRBJ2-7, reads KAGVTQTPRYLIKTRGQQVTLSCSPISGHRSVSWYQQTPGQGLQFLFEYFSETQRNKGNFPGRFSGRQFSNSRSEMNVSTLELGDSALYLCASSEPGSYEQYFGPGTRLTVT.

The chain is built from TRBV20-1 and TRBJ1-2, with D hard to call. Per the germline V gene, CDR1 is DFQATT and CDR2 is SNEGSKA (reference sequence). The V and J ends lost 2 bases and 4 bases respectively, with 5 bases between them. This CDR3 comprises 11 residues. CDR3 in DNA: TGCAGTGCTAGATACAGCTATGGCTACACCTTC. Protein product: CSARYSYGYTF.

This clone was observed once. The genes are TRBV27 and TRBJ2-3, with 11 bases identical to TRBD2. J gave up 3 bases and V 6 bases, and 8 bases lay outside the gene matches. Germline-derived CDR1 and CDR2 are MNHEY and SMNVEV (reference sequence). The CDR3 has 16 amino acids. This chain's CDR3 is CASSETSGIRTDTQYF. CDR3 DNA: TGTGCCAGCAGCGAGACTAGCGGGATAAGGACAGATACGCAGTATTTT.